This TCR beta chain was recorded in a study of graft-versus-host responses after intestinal transplantation. Turning to the study itself: Following induction with anti-thymocyte globulin, all recipients were given tacrolimus and steroids for two to three years.

Study conclusions and caveats: Some patients had graft-donor T cell macrochimerism, and their allografts showed high graft-versus-host to host-versus-graft clonal ratios. There were GvH clones found in recipient marrow, and some of them appeared first in ileum or blood. An association linked early post-transplant HvG declines with peak circulating GvH clone levels.

With respect to this clone: Its antigen is currently unknown. Distinct nucleotide sequences in the sample also encode this CDR3.

Profiled with immunoSEQ multiplex PCR; TCRdb holds only in-frame clones, not every one. This repertoire shows roughly 110,000 clones, 87% found once; its top ten account for roughly 0.71%. This CDR3 is 13 amino acids long. Germline CDR1 is SGDLS and CDR2 is YYNGEE. Trimming cost V 0 bases and J 1 base, with 4 bases left between them. The origin of this receptor is a human donor who was the organ donor for an intestinal transplant. The V and J genes are TRBV9 and TRBJ2-5, with D uncertain. The source material was unstimulated CD4+ T cells sorted from spleen or lymph node cells, sampled before transplant. The CDR3 sequence is CASSVGTQETQYF. CDR3 DNA: TGTGCCAGCAGCGTAGGGACCCAAGAGACCCAGTACTTC.